This TCR beta chain was captured by sequencing in a study of T cell responses to AZD1222 COVID-19 vaccine. The protocol was immunoSEQ multiplex PCR, while the TCRdb copy is restricted to in-frame clones and leaves out a portion. The sample lists 91,000 or so clones; about 90% were seen once. This CDR3 comprises 13 residues. The V and J ends lost 5 bases and 2 bases respectively, with 9 bases between them. Germline assignment: CDR1 SGHVS and CDR2 FQNEAQ. This sequence joins TRBV7-8 and TRBJ1-2; no clear D. The sample was peripheral blood, taken 28 days after the second AZD1222 dose. The clonotype comes from an adult who received the AZD1222 COVID-19 vaccine. The CDR3 nucleotides read TGTGCCAGCAGCCCTGAAACAAACTATGGCTACACCTTC. This codes for CASSPETNYGYTF.